The present TCR beta chain was sequenced within a study of T-cell reconstitution after alpha-beta-depleted transplantation in children. Preparation of the TCRbeta library was carried out with unique molecular identifiers. TCRdb itself ran the PCR reads through MiXCR, one entry per CDR3 protein. The sample contains fewer than 1 million distinct CDR3 sequences, less than 20% of which appear only once. This clonotype was obtained from a male patient under 18 who had a stem cell transplant for acute lymphoblastic leukemia, so the T cells may come from the graft donor. The material sequenced was PBMCs, mostly from graft donor cells, taken 360 days after TCRalphabeta/CD19-depleted stem cell transplant.

The CDR3 nucleotides read TGTGCCACCAGCATATTCTTAACACGGCGGGAAGAGACCCAGTACTTC. It yields the protein CATSIFLTRREETQYF. The chain recombines TRBV15 with TRBJ2-5; tentatively, D is TRBD2 (5 bases). V was trimmed by 4 bases and J by 3 bases, leaving 18 bases between them. This CDR3 is built from 16 residues. Germline V gene data show CDR1 as LNHNV and CDR2 as YYDKDF (reference sequence).